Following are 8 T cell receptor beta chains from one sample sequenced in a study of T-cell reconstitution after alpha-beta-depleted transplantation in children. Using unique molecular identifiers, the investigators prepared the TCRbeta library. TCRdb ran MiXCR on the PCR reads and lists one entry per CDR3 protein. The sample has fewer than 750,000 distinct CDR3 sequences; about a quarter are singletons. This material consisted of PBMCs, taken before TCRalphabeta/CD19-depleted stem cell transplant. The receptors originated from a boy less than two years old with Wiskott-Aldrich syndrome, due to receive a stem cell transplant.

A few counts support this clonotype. CDR3 nucleotide sequence: TGCGCCAGCAGCCAAGGGGAACCGGACACTGAAGCTTTCTTT. Its translation is CASSQGEPDTEAFF. V is TRBV4-1 and J is TRBJ1-1; D not resolved. Germline loops: CDR1 MGHRA, CDR2 YSYEKL. V lost 1 base and J 3 bases, leaving 9 bases between the germline ends. This CDR3 region has 14 residues.

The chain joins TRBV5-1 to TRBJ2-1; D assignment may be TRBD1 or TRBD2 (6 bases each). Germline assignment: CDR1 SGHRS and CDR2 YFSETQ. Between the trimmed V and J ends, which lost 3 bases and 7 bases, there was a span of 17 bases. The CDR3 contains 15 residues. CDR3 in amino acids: CASSSAGLGGNEQFF. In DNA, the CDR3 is TGCGCCAGCAGCTCGGCGGGGCTAGGGGGAAATGAGCAGTTCTTC.

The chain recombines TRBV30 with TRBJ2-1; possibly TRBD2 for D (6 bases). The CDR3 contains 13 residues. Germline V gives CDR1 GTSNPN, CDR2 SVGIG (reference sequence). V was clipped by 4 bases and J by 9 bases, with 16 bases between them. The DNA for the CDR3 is TGTGCCTGGAAGGGAGGAAGGGTTGGTGAGCAGTTCTTC. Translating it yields CAWKGGRVGEQFF.

This CDR3 reads CASRGDRSQEQFF. For the CDR3, the DNA is TGTGCCAGCAGAGGGGACCGGAGTCAGGAGCAGTTCTTC. This sequence joins TRBV11-1 and TRBJ2-1, with D possibly called TRBD1 or TRBD2 (5 bases each). Germline values: CDR1 SGHAT, CDR2 FQDESV (reference sequence). Trimming took off 6 bases at V and 10 bases at J, with 16 bases between the two ends. This CDR3 contains 13 residues.

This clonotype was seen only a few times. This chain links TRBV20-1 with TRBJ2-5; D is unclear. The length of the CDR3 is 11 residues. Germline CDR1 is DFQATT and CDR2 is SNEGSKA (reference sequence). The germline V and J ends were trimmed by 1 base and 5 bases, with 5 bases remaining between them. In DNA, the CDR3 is TGCAGTGCTAGAGTAGTGGAGACCCAGTACTTC. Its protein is CSARVVETQYF.

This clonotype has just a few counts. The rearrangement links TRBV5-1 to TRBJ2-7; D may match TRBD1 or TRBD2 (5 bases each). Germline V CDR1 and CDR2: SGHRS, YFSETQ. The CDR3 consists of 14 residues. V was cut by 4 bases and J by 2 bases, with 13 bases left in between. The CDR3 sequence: CASSPGTDTYEQYF. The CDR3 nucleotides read TGCGCCAGCAGCCCCGGGACGGATACCTACGAGCAGTACTTC.

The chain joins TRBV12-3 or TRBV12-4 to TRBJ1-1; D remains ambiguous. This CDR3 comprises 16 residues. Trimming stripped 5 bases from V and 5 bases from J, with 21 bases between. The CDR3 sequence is CASSPSVLREMTEAFF. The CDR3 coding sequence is TGTGCCAGCAGTCCCAGCGTACTTCGGGAAATGACTGAAGCTTTCTTT.

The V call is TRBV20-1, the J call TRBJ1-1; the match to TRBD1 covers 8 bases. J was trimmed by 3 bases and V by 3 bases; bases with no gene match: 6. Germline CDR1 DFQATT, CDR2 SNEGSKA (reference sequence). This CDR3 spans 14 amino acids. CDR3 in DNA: TGCAGTGCTAGGCAGGGGGCGCATGACACTGAAGCTTTCTTT. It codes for CSARQGAHDTEAFF.